The 21 T cell receptor beta chains below were found in one sample sequenced in a study of beta chain features in type 1 diabetes. The sequenced template was cDNA made from the entire isolated RNA. Clones were read by immunoSEQ multiplex PCR, and TCRdb kept only the in-frame ones, dropping some. Of fewer than 400,000 clones in the sample, 9.3% were seen once. Their recognized antigens are unknown. Study conclusions and caveats: TCRB CDR3 length was moderately but significantly reduced in all four CD4+ subsets of Type 1 diabetes patients.

Sequenced: central memory CD4+ T cells from blood. The receptors originated from a man in his thirties or forties with type 1 diabetes.

This clone was found a few times. The chain couples TRBV28 to TRBJ2-1, with 8 bases fitting TRBD1. The CDR3 contains 15 residues. CDR1 MDHEN and CDR2 SYDVKM come from the germline V gene. V shed 7 bases, J shed 6 bases, and the junction held 11 bases outside the gene matches. CDR3 sequence (DNA): TGTGCCAGCAAGCACCCGGGACAGGTGGGCAATGAGCAGTTCTTC. Amino acids: CASKHPGQVGNEQFF.

The chain uses TRBV6-5 and TRBJ1-3; no firm D call. V lost 4 bases and J 0 bases, leaving 10 bases between the germline ends. CDR3 size: 15 residues. Germline values: CDR1 MNHEY, CDR2 SVGAGI. CDR3 DNA sequence: TGTGCCAGCAGTTCGGGTGGTCTCTCTGGAAACACCATATATTTT. Its protein product is CASSSGGLSGNTIYF.

This clone was observed a handful of times. CDR3 in amino acids: CASRTTGEGNTEAFF. DNA for the CDR3: TGCGCCAGCAGGACGACAGGGGAAGGGAACACTGAAGCTTTCTTT. The chain recombines TRBV5-1 with TRBJ1-1; 8 bases are a match to TRBD1. The CDR3 has 15 amino acids. The ends lost 5 bases at V and 1 base at J; junction bases unmatched: 7. Germline V gene data show CDR1 as SGHRS and CDR2 as YFSETQ.

The chain is built from TRBV5-6 and TRBJ2-7; 8 nucleotides line up with TRBD2. The germline gives CDR1 SGHDT, CDR2 YYEEEE. The CDR3 has 12 residues. The ends lost 4 bases at V and 4 bases at J; junction bases unmatched: 1. The DNA of the CDR3 is TGTGCCAGCAGCCCGGGAGGGTACGAGCAGTACTTC. This translates into CASSPGGYEQYF. The variable domain in full, completed from reference TRBV5-6 and TRBJ2-7, reads DAGVTQSPTHLIKTRGQQVTLRCSPKSGHDTVSWYQQALGQGPQFIFQYYEEEERQRGNFPDRFSGHQFPNYSSELNVNALLLGDSALYLCASSPGGYEQYFGPGTRLTVT.

This chain connects TRBV30 to TRBJ2-5; TRBD1 aligns across 7 bases. This CDR3 contains 11 residues. Germline loops: CDR1 GTSNPN, CDR2 SVGIG (reference sequence). The J segment lost 5 bases and the V segment lost 7 bases, leaving 4 bases of the junction unmatched. The CDR3 reads CASGQAETQYF. The CDR3 DNA sequence: TGTGCCTCTGGACAGGCGGAGACCCAGTACTTC.

V and J are TRBV2 and TRBJ1-2; TRBD1 is a possible D gene (6 bases). The germline V and J ends were trimmed by 10 bases and 5 bases, with 17 bases remaining between them. CDR3 length: 13 residues. The germline V gene has CDR1 SNHLY and CDR2 FYNNEI. For the CDR3, the DNA is TGTGCCAACCAAGGACAGACGGGGTATGGCTACACCTTC. Translated, it gives CANQGQTGYGYTF.

This chain joins TRBV2 and TRBJ1-1; D might be TRBD1 (6 bases). The CDR3 totals 12 residues. In germline, CDR1 is SNHLY, CDR2 FYNNEI. Between the trimmed V and J ends, which lost 6 bases and 1 base, there was a span of 6 bases. CDR3 loop: CASRTGNTEAFF. The CDR3 nucleotides read TGTGCCAGCAGGACAGGGAACACTGAAGCTTTCTTT.

This clone was detected a few times. Other DNA sequences within the sample encode an identical CDR3. The chain has TRBV30 and TRBJ1-2, with D possibly matching TRBD1 (5 bases). The germline CDR1 and CDR2 sequences are GTSNPN and SVGIG (reference sequence). The CDR3 loop spans 12 amino acids. Trimming left V 2 bases short and J 2 bases short, with 6 bases between. In DNA form, the CDR3 reads TGTGCCTGGAGTTCAGGGAACTATGGCTACACCTTC. It specifies CAWSSGNYGYTF.

The sample holds many counts of this clone. The genes are TRBV18 and TRBJ2-3; no firm D call. V was trimmed by 3 bases and J by 6 bases, leaving 7 bases between them. The CDR3 is 12 amino acids. Germline CDR1 and CDR2: KGHSH and LQKENI. The CDR3 spells CASSPSGDTQYF. The CDR3 DNA follows: TGTGCCAGCTCACCGTCAGGCGATACGCAGTATTTT.

With regard to this clone: At one end, the junction sequence differs from germline, possibly due to a read error. The chain joins TRBV29-1 to TRBJ2-5, with D possibly TRBD1 on 5 matching bases. This CDR3 contains 14 residues. Germline CDR1 reads SQVTM; CDR2 reads ANQGSEA. This CDR3 reads CSVPSGALQGTQYF. CDR3 in DNA: TGCAGCGTCCCAAGTGGGGCACTTCAAGGGACCCAGTACTTC.

This clone turned up a few times. CDR3 residues: CASSLIRRDKAFF. Written as DNA, the CDR3 is TGTGCCAGCAGCTTGATTAGGCGGGACAAAGCTTTCTTT. The chain is built from TRBV5-8 and TRBJ1-1; D is perhaps TRBD1 (6 bases). The CDR3 consists of 13 residues. With 1 base removed from V and 9 bases from J, the gap between germline ends came to 13 bases. Germline CDR1 reads SGHTS; CDR2 reads YDEGEE.

This clone was detected many times. The J gene is TRBJ2-5, the V gene TRBV18; 9 positions match TRBD2. The CDR3 runs 14 residues. With V trimmed by 3 bases and J by 2 bases, 1 base remained unmatched. Germline loops: CDR1 KGHSH, CDR2 LQKENI. DNA of the CDR3: TGTGCCAGCTCACCGCGGGGGGGACAAGAGACCCAGTACTTC. Translating gives CASSPRGGQETQYF.

This clone was seen only a few times. The sample carries other DNA sequences with the same CDR3. V is TRBV9 and J is TRBJ1-1; 7 nucleotides align to TRBD1. The V segment lost 0 bases and the J segment 1 base; nucleotides outside the gene matches: 3. The CDR3 runs 15 residues. CDR1 is SGDLS and CDR2 is YYNGEE in the germline V gene. The CDR3 loop is CASSVVAGGNTEAFF. The DNA for the CDR3 is TGTGCCAGCAGCGTAGTGGCAGGGGGGAACACTGAAGCTTTCTTT.

This clone turned up a few times. The chain has TRBV6-5 and TRBJ2-7; 9 positions agree with TRBD1. The germline CDR1 and CDR2 sequences are MNHEY and SVGAGI. The CDR3 has 13 residues. Germline trimming cut 7 bases from V and 3 bases from J; bases unmatched to any gene: 4. The CDR3 protein is CASTQTGGYEQYF. Here the CDR3 DNA reads TGTGCCAGCACCCAGACAGGGGGCTACGAGCAGTACTTC.

The chain combines TRBV7-8 with TRBJ2-6, with D uncertain. The V end was cut by 0 bases, the J end by 1 base, with 19 bases between. Germline V gene data show CDR1 as SGHVS and CDR2 as FQNEAQ. The CDR3 has 20 amino acids. CDR3 nucleotide sequence: TGTGCCAGCAGCTTAGCGATAGACCCACTACGGCAGTCTGGGGCCAACGTCCTGACTTTC. Encoded protein: CASSLAIDPLRQSGANVLTF.

The chain combines TRBV10-2 with TRBJ2-7; D ambiguous. V was pared by 6 bases and J by 3 bases, with 18 bases between. CDR1 is WSHSY and CDR2 is SAAADI in the germline V gene. CDR3 length: 15 amino acids. CDR3 sequence reads: CASSPEPPLYYEQYF. CDR3 in DNA: TGCGCCAGCAGCCCAGAGCCCCCCCTCTACTACGAGCAGTACTTC.

The V gene is TRBV7-9, the J gene TRBJ2-5; D is ambiguous. Germline V gene data show CDR1 as SEHNR and CDR2 as FQNEAQ (reference sequence). Trimming cost V 7 bases and J 1 base, with 13 bases left between them. This CDR3 is built from 14 residues. The CDR3 DNA is TGTGCCAGCACCCCTAAGGGCGGCCAAGAGACCCAGTACTTC. This translates into CASTPKGGQETQYF.

The genes are TRBV7-2 and TRBJ2-7, with D hard to call. The CDR3 contains 11 residues. CDR1 and CDR2 from the germline V gene are SGHTA and FQGNSA. The V end was cut by 4 bases, the J end by 6 bases, with 7 bases between. In DNA, the CDR3 is TGTGCCAGCAGCTCCTGGTCCGAGCAGTACTTC. Residues: CASSSWSEQYF.

The V call is TRBV7-9, the J call TRBJ1-6; TRBD1 agrees at 8 bases. This CDR3 has 15 residues. V shed 1 base and J 7 bases; nucleotides not matched to a gene: 3. Per the germline V gene, CDR1 is SEHNR and CDR2 is FQNEAQ (reference sequence). In nucleotides, the CDR3 is TGTGCCAGCAGCTTAGGGACAGGGAGGAATTCACCCCTCCACTTT. It yields the protein CASSLGTGRNSPLHF.

The chain recombines TRBV6-5 with TRBJ1-1; D remains unclear. V was trimmed by 0 bases and J by 4 bases, leaving 9 bases between them. This CDR3 is built from 14 residues. Germline-derived CDR1 and CDR2 are MNHEY and SVGAGI. The DNA of the CDR3 is TGTGCCAGCAGTTACTCTGGGAAGAGCACTGAAGCTTTCTTT. Protein product: CASSYSGKSTEAFF.

The chain employs TRBV10-3 and TRBJ2-7; 9 positions match TRBD1. The germline gives CDR1 ENHRY, CDR2 SYGVKD. The ends lost 6 bases at V and 0 bases at J; junction bases unmatched: 6. This CDR3 region has 15 residues. The CDR3 sequence is CAIRPGTGSSYEQYF. In DNA, the CDR3 is TGTGCCATCAGGCCAGGGACAGGGAGCTCCTACGAGCAGTACTTC.